This TCR beta chain was documented in a study of cytomegalovirus exposure and HLA in healthy donors (TCRdb year 2017). Study-level background: An earlier analysis of some 600 of the donors reported 250 to 300 Gb of sequence data and 117 million unique TCR beta sequences obtained from some 200 million T cells. An early release covering roughly 600 HLA-typed donors comprised about 300 gigabases of sequencing data and around 80 million unique TCR sequences. Among the roughly 370 genotyped donors, 75% to 90% belonged to the genetic ancestry cluster associated with self-reported Caucasian donors. The aim of the study was to test whether cataloging public T cell receptors could identify signatures of past pathogen exposure. The study used immunosequencing to profile the T cell repertoires of some 600 subjects and linked those repertoires to cytomegalovirus serostatus. Besides the first cohort of 550 to 750 subjects, a separate validation cohort made up of 120 or so different subjects was used. High-throughput TCR immunosequencing, statistical association of individual TCRs with disease status, and machine learning were combined to predict cytomegalovirus infection status. In a later analysis, previously published TCR beta repertoires from some 640 donors were re-analyzed and high-resolution HLA genotyping was added so that TCR occurrence patterns could be studied. The later analysis used no new phenotypic data to find candidate immune exposures, relying instead on TCR beta sequences and their occurrence across donors. An earlier analysis of approximately 640 of the donors applied high-throughput TCR beta sequencing to assess whether each TCR beta V gene segment acted as functional or pseudogenic. Donor age, sex, ethnicity and CMV serostatus were compiled alongside the repertoire data. A later genetic analysis used genome-wide SNP genotypes for about 55% of the 666 donors, treating that subset as a discovery cohort. All discovery cohort repertoires had been generated on a single sequencing platform. Both class I and class II loci were covered by HLA typing, at four-digit resolution. Typing coverage differed by locus: A, B, C, DRB1 and DQB1 were typed in about 620-630 donors, DQA1 in about 510, DPA1 in around 600, and DPB1 in 400 to 480. Roughly 5 DR-DQ haplotypes were treated as single units for association and clustering because of strong linkage in the cohort. Across approximately 420 genotyped donors of the cohort, an average of 235,054 unique TCR beta nucleotide sequences per donor were sequenced, and approximately 17% of those sequences were non-productive. The paper as a whole reports these results and caveats: The classifier was reported to diagnose cytomegalovirus status with high specificity and sensitivity in both the original and validation cohorts. In a later analysis, HLA-associated TCR beta chains were found to be more clonally expanded and to have lower generation probabilities than equally common non-associated chains. Most CMV-associated TCR beta chains appeared to be HLA-restricted in a later analysis, and the HLA associations seemed to be driven largely by CMV exposure. An earlier analysis of 587 of the donors showed that most TCR beta V segments appeared in productive rearrangements either about 87% or about 30% of the time, which broadly matched IMGT annotations. V-gene and J-gene trimming of TCR beta chains was associated with a missense DCLRE1C variant in a later genetic analysis, and the association was replicated in an independent cohort. In a later analysis, several top co-occurrence clusters were reported to appear linked to parvovirus B19, influenza, CMV and Epstein-Barr virus. Strong co-occurrence of HLA alleles, especially DR and DQ, made assigning TCR associations to individual alleles difficult. At a false discovery rate of 0.05, a later analysis linked approximately 18,000 TCR beta sequences to specific HLA alleles. This cohort had only TCR beta chains sequenced, and the lack of alpha or paired-chain data limited which features could be detected. While some public TCRs were present in many individuals, most TCR sequences turned up only very rarely across donors. Roughly uniform sequencing depth across donors was assumed in presence/absence analyses, although this assumption may not hold. Correlated functional status among segregating V segments might reflect linkage disequilibrium, but an unknown experimental factor could not be ruled out. A few of the identified cytomegalovirus-associated TCR beta chains were confirmed in vitro to be specific for cytomegalovirus antigens. CMV serostatus was the only immune exposure information available for the cohort. The earlier analysis of approximately 560 of the donors excluded fewer than 20 rarely observed V segments, including chromosome 9 orphons, because counts were too low. In the study, approximately 160 TCR beta chains were listed as associated with cytomegalovirus. In a later genetic analysis, fewer N-insertions in productive TCRs were reported among donors in an Asian-associated ancestry cluster than the roughly 700-donor mean. The sequencing pipeline was judged likely to have produced a cluster of highly shared sequence variants as a technical artifact. Because HLA typing was missing for some donors at each locus, association tests included only the typed subset. A further reported finding was that TCR beta sequences accurately predicted the HLA-A and HLA-B alleles for most subjects in the first cohort. A later analysis found that TCR association rates varied across HLA loci, with DRB1 alleles showing the most associated TCRs and HLA-C alleles the fewest. According to the authors, the approach could potentially be generalized to other disease states and immunological phenotypes.

For this clone: Its antigen target is currently unknown. No base quality values were provided; no much bigger clone lies one nucleotide off.

The cohort comprised 710 or so healthy bone marrow donors. At the time of sampling, all cohort members were nominally healthy, though unrecorded immune exposures were likely present. The donor tested CMV seronegative, placing the donor among the approximately 360 seronegative members of the cohort. Every donor gave a peripheral blood sample, and the peripheral blood mononuclear cells from that sample were used for TCR beta sequencing. Genomic DNA extraction from the blood cell samples was performed with the Qiagen DNeasy Blood Extraction Kit. Libraries were made using the immunoSEQ multiplex PCR assay. For the multiplex PCR, a mixture combining 60 forward primers for TCR Vbeta segments and 13 reverse primers for TCR Jbeta segments was used. Amplification of the CDR3 region of rearranged TCR beta genes was performed with a multiplex PCR assay on genomic DNA. The Illumina HiSeq System was used to sequence the amplified TCR beta libraries as 87-base-pair reads. In the paper's pipeline: Across the 670 or so repertoires, a later analysis counted some 81 million unique TCR beta chains, roughly 11 million of which were shared by at least two donors. To remove PCR and sequencing errors, raw reads were error-corrected and collapsed into unique sequences using a nearest-neighbor algorithm that merged closely related sequences. V, D and J gene segments were assigned by aligning CDR3 sequences to IMGT reference sequences. Each retained sequence needed at least a six-nucleotide match to both a V gene segment and a J gene segment. Rearrangements were called productive when the CDR3 lacked stop codons and stayed in frame with V and J; all others were non-productive. Following IMGT convention, CDR3 was defined as the stretch from the second conserved V-encoded cysteine up to the conserved J-encoded phenylalanine. The earlier analysis of approximately 590 of the donors excluded any sequence lacking an unambiguous match to a single V gene segment. An earlier analysis of 500 to 600 of the donors classified V segments as functional when productive rearrangements were above 56.7% and as segregating when the standard deviation between donors was above 5%. A statistical classification framework was built for diagnosing cytomegalovirus status from the catalog of TCR beta chain sequences. In a later analysis, TCR nucleotide sequences were compared against IMGT/GENE-DB human TR gene sequences so that V and J genes could be assigned. Using the TCRdist pipeline, a later analysis assigned CDR3 sequences along with most-parsimonious VDJ recombination scenarios. In a later analysis, each TCR beta chain was defined by its CDR3 amino acid sequence together with its V-gene family, and reads without a unique V-gene family were excluded. A later analysis removed 550 to 700 highly shared, low-generation-probability nucleotide sequences to deal with suspected cross-contamination and a sequencing artifact. A later analysis calculated a clonal expansion index for each public chain from normalized within-repertoire ranks of inferred template counts. In a later analysis, generation probabilities were computed with a VDJ recombination model fitted to out-of-frame rearrangements, and the resulting probabilities were checked against IGoR. Hypergeometric tests were used in a later analysis to score TCR-TCR, TCR-HLA and TCR-CMV co-occurrence, with a repertoire-size bias correction applied to the TCR pairs. To estimate false discovery rates, a later analysis permuted the HLA or CMV assignments 20 times. In a later analysis, co-occurring TCRs were grouped using DBSCAN, and TCRdist sequence similarity was added for clustering within HLA-allele-positive subsets. Co-occurrence clustering excluded repertoires with fewer than 30,000 or more than 120,000 public chains, plus five with anomalous nucleotide sharing. TCRdb took this table from immuneACCESS and kept in-frame rearrangements with V and J called. Such tables lack part of the clones; where checked against another copy, unresolved V genes explain under half of the gap, and the rest is unexplained. V and J calls and clone size are given by that table; D and trimming were obtained from the DNA. The sample contains about 160,000 clones, roughly 90% of them found a single time. Roughly 1.9% of the sample lies in the top ten.

This TCR came from a young woman in good health and CMV-seronegative. The sequencing sample was made of PBMCs.

The DNA reads as follows: TGTGCCAGCAGTGAGGACAGTCGCACAGATACGCAGTATTTT. It encodes CASSEDSRTDTQYF. The chain is made from TRBV6-1 and TRBJ2-3; the D segment could be TRBD1, given 6 matching bases. Trimming removed 3 bases from V and 1 base from J, leaving 8 bases between the germline ends. The germline V gene provides CDR1 MNHNS and CDR2 SASEGT. The CDR3 contains 14 residues, cysteine and phenylalanine counted. Just the 42-base CDR3 DNA is kept, in frame starting at base 1.